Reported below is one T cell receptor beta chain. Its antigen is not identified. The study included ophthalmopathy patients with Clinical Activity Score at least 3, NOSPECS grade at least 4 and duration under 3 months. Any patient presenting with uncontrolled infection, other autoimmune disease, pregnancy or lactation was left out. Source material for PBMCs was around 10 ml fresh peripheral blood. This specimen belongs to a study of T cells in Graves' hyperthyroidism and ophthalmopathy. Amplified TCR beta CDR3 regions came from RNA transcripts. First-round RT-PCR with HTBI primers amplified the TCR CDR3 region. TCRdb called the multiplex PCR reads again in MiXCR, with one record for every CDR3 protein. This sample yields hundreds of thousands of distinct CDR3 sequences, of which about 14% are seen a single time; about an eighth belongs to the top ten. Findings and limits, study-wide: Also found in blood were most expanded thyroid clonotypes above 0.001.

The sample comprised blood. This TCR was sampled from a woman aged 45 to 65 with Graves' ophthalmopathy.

The CDR3 nucleotides are TGTGCCAGCAAGGGGGGGGCCTCCGAAGGCGAGCAGTTCTTC. This codes for CASKGGASEGEQFF. The J gene is TRBJ2-1, the V gene TRBV6-2 or TRBV6-3; perhaps TRBD2 as D (7 bases). The CDR3 is made up of 14 amino acids. V was clipped by 7 bases and J by 10 bases, with 20 bases between them. Germline V gene lookup returns CDR1 MNHEY and CDR2 SVGEGT.